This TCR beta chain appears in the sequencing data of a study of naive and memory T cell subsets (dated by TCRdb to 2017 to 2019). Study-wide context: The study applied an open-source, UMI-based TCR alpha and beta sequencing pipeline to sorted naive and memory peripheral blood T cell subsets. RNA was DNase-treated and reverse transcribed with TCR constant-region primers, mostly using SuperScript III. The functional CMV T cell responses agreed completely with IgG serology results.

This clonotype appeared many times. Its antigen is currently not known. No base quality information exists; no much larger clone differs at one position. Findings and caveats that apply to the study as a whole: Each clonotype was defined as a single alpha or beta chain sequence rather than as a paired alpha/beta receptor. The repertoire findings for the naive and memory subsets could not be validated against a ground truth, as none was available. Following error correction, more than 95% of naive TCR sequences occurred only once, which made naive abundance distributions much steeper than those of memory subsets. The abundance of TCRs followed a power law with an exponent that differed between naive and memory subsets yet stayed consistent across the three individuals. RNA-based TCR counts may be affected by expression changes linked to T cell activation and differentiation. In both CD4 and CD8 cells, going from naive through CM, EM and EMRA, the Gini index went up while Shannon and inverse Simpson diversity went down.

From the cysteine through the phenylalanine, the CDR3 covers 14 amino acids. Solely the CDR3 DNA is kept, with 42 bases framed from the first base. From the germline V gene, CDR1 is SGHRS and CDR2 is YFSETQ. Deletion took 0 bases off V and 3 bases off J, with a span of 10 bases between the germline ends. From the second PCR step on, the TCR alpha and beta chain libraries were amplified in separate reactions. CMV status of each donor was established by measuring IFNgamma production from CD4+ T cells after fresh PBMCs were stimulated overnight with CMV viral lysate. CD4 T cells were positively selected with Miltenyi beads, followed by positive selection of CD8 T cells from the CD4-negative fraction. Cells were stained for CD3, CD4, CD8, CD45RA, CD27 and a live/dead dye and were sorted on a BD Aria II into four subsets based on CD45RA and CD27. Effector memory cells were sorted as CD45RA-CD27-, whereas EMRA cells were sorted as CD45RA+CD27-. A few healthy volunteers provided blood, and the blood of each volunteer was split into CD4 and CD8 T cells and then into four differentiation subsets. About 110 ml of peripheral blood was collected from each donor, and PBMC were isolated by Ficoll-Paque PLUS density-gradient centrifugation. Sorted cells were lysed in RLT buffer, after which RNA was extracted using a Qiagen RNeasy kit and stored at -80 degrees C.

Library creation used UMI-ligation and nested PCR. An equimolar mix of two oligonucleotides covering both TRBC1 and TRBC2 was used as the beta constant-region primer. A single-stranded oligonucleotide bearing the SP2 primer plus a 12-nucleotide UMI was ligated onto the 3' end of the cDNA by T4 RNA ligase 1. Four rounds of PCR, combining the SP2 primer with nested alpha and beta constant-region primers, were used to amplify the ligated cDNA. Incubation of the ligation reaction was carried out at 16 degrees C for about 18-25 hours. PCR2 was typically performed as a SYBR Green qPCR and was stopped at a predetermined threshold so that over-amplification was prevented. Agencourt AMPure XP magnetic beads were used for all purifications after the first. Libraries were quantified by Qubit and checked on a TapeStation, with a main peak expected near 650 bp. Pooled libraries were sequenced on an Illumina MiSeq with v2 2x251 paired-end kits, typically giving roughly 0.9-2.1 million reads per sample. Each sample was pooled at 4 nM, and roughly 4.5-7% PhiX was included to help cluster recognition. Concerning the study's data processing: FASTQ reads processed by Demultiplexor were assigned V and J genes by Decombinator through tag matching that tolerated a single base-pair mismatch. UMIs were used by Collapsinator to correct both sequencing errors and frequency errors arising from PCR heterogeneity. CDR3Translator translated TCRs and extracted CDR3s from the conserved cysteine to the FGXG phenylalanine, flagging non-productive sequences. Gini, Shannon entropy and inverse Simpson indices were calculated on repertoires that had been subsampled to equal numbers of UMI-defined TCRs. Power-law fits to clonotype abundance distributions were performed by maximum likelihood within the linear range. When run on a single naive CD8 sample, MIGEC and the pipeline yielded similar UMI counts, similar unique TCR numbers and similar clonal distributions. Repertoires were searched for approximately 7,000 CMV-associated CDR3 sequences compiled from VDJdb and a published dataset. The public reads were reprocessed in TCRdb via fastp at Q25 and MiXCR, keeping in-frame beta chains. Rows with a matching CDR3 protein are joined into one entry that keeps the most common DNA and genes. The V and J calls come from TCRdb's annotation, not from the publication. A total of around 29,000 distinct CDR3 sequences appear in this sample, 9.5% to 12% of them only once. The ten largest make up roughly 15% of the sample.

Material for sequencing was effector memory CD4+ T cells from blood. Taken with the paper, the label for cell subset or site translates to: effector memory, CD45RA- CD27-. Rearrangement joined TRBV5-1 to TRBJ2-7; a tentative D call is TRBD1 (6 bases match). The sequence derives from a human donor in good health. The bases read TGCGCCAGCAGCTTGGGTGGGGGCAACTACGAGCAGTACTTC. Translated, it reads CASSLGGGNYEQYF.